The subject of this entry is one TCR beta chain. Its antigen is currently unknown. The method was immunoSEQ multiplex PCR; TCRdb's version includes in-frame clones alone and lacks a portion of them. Of roughly 60,000 clones listed, roughly 89% are singletons. These data originate in a study of graft-versus-host responses after intestinal transplantation. The wider study: For approximately three years after anti-thymocyte globulin induction, all recipients took tacrolimus and steroids.

Study-wide points: Some patients had graft-donor T cell macrochimerism, and their allografts showed high graft-versus-host to host-versus-graft clonal ratios. An association linked early post-transplant HvG declines with peak circulating GvH clone levels. The authors found GvH clones in recipient marrow, some appearing first in ileum or blood.

The sequenced sample was PBMCs, obtained roughly 120 days after intestinal transplantation. The clonotype comes from a human patient who received an intestinal transplant, so some T cells may come from the graft donor.

The CDR3 spells CASSLQHVANTGELFF. The DNA of the CDR3 is TGTGCCAGCAGCTTACAACACGTAGCGAACACCGGGGAGCTGTTTTTT. The chain uses TRBV7-6 and TRBJ2-2; D uncertain. With 2 bases removed from V and 0 bases from J, the gap between germline ends came to 10 bases. CDR1 and CDR2 (germline): SGHVS, FNYEAQ. This CDR3 is 16 amino acids long.